Following are 13 T cell receptor beta chains from one sample sequenced in a study of blood T cell repertoires in COVID-19. Clones were sequenced by immunoSEQ multiplex PCR, and TCRdb holds only the in-frame ones, with some missing. The profile covers under 300,000 clones, with 80% to 90% appearing a single time and 5% to 6% taken by the ten largest. The sample consisted of peripheral blood. Receptors originate from an older man with acute or convalescent COVID-19.

V and J are TRBV7-2 and TRBJ2-1; TRBD1 might be the D (6 bases). Trimming removed 5 bases from V and 4 bases from J, with 21 bases in between. The CDR3 runs 17 residues. Per the germline V gene, CDR1 is SGHTA and CDR2 is FQGNSA. This chain's CDR3 is CASSQVQGNMRYNEQFF. CDR3 bases: TGTGCCAGCAGCCAAGTACAGGGTAATATGCGTTACAATGAGCAGTTCTTC.

The genes are TRBV6-1 and TRBJ2-7; D might be TRBD2 (5 bases). Germline V lookup: CDR1 MNHNS, CDR2 SASEGT. The CDR3 runs 16 residues. V lost 1 base and J 3 bases, leaving 16 bases between the germline ends. The DNA of the CDR3 is TGTGCCAGCAGTGAAGTTGAGGGAAGATTCATCTACGAGCAGTACTTC. This sequence encodes CASSEVEGRFIYEQYF.

This CDR3 reads CASSPIRGPITREETQYF. The CDR3 nucleotides read TGTGCCAGCAGCCCTATTAGGGGTCCCATCACCCGTGAAGAGACCCAGTACTTC. This chain joins TRBV7-9 and TRBJ2-5, with D perhaps matching TRBD1 (5 bases). Germline V gives CDR1 SEHNR, CDR2 FQNEAQ (reference sequence). The V end was cut by 5 bases, the J end by 3 bases, with 25 bases between. The CDR3 is 18 amino acids.

This chain connects TRBV19 to TRBJ2-1; 15 nucleotides line up with TRBD2. The V gene end was trimmed by 1 base and the J gene end by 8 bases; junction bases not matched to a gene: 6. The germline gives CDR1 LNHDA, CDR2 SQIVND (reference sequence). The CDR3 is 17 residues long. The CDR3 sequence is CASSIVGTSGRSYEQFF. The CDR3 DNA reads as TGTGCCAGTAGTATAGTCGGGACTAGCGGGAGGTCCTATGAGCAGTTCTTC.

The chain carries TRBV4-1 and TRBJ2-1; 7 nucleotides align to TRBD1. The CDR3 has 15 residues. Unmatched junction bases numbered 4, after V lost 5 bases and J lost 0 bases. Germline values: CDR1 MGHRA, CDR2 YSYEKL. The CDR3: CASSRGTVSYNEQFF. Here the CDR3 DNA reads TGCGCCAGCAGCAGAGGGACAGTCTCCTACAATGAGCAGTTCTTC.

This clone was seen a single time. CDR3 in DNA: TGTGCCAGCAGCTCCGGAAGACGAGGCGAGCAGTACTTC. Its protein is CASSSGRRGEQYF. The chain combines TRBV9 with TRBJ2-7; unclear D gene. CDR1 is SGDLS, CDR2 YYNGEE, per germline. The V gene lost 4 bases and the J gene lost 6 bases, with 14 bases spanning the gap. The CDR3 is made up of 13 amino acids.

This sequence joins TRBV9 and TRBJ2-2; 12 bases match TRBD2. Germline V CDR1 and CDR2: SGDLS, YYNGEE. The CDR3 has 16 residues. The junction had 6 bases not matched to a gene; V was cut back by 4 bases and J by 5 bases. CDR3: CASSPRLAGDTGELFF. CDR3 nucleotide sequence: TGTGCCAGCAGCCCTAGACTAGCGGGAGATACCGGGGAGCTGTTTTTT. Full variable domain (rest looked up from reference TRBV9 and TRBJ2-2): DSGVTQTPKHLITATGQRVTLRCSPRSGDLSVYWYQQSLDQGLQFLIQYYNGEERAKGNILERFSAQQFPDLHSELNLSSLELGDSALYFCASSPRLAGDTGELFFGEGSRLTVL.

The CDR3 sequence: CATSDLDRVYGYTF. DNA for the CDR3: TGTGCCACCAGTGATTTGGACAGAGTCTATGGCTACACCTTC. The chain employs TRBV24-1 and TRBJ1-2; D possibly corresponds to TRBD1 (5 bases). The CDR3 length is 14 residues. CDR1 KGHDR and CDR2 SFDVKD come from the germline V gene. The V gene lost 0 bases and the J gene lost 4 bases, with 8 bases spanning the gap.

V and J are TRBV4-1 and TRBJ2-3, with 7 bases fitting TRBD2. CDR1 and CDR2 (germline): MGHRA, YSYEKL. The ends lost 3 bases at V and 1 base at J; junction bases unmatched: 7. The CDR3 runs 16 residues. The chain's CDR3 is CASSQSTSAGTDTQYF. The CDR3 DNA reads as TGCGCCAGCAGCCAGTCAACTAGCGCCGGCACAGATACGCAGTATTTT.

Written as DNA, the CDR3 is TGCGCCAGCAGCTTGGAGGGGGGGCCCTCCTACGAGCAGTACTTC. This encodes CASSLEGGPSYEQYF. V usage is TRBV5-1 and J usage is TRBJ2-7; D is perhaps TRBD2 (7 bases). The CDR3 has 15 amino acids. CDR1 is SGHRS, CDR2 YFSETQ, per germline. Trimming shortened V by 0 bases and J by 0 bases, and 10 bases separated the two germline ends.

The chain carries TRBV5-4 and TRBJ2-5, with D possibly TRBD2 on 6 matching bases. CDR1 is SGHNT, CDR2 YYREEE, per germline (reference sequence). The V end lost 3 bases, the J end lost 8 bases, and 17 bases lay between the germline ends. The CDR3 length is 14 residues. This CDR3 reads CASSYRDSLVTQYF. The CDR3 bases are TGTGCCAGCAGCTATAGGGACTCCCTAGTTACCCAGTACTTC. The full variable domain, in which reference TRBV5-4 and TRBJ2-5 provide the parts outside the CDR3, is ETGVTQSPTHLIKTRGQQVTLRCSSQSGHNTVSWYQQALGQGPQFIFQYYREEENGRGNFPPRFSGLQFPNYSSELNVNALELDDSALYLCASSYRDSLVTQYFGPGTRLLVL.

The chain has TRBV7-2 and TRBJ1-1; TRBD1 agrees at 8 bases. From germline, CDR1 is SGHTA and CDR2 FQGNSA. CDR3 size: 15 residues. V shed 4 bases, J shed 5 bases, and the junction held 9 bases outside the gene matches. CDR3 region: CASSSLRTGRTEAFF. As DNA, the CDR3 is TGTGCCAGCAGCTCCTTAAGGACAGGGAGGACTGAAGCTTTCTTT. Complete variable domain (other parts from reference TRBV7-2 and TRBJ1-1): GAGVSQSPSNKVTEKGKDVELRCDPISGHTALYWYRQSLGQGLEFLIYFQGNSAPDKSGLPSDRFSAERTGGSVSTLTIQRTQQEDSAVYLCASSSLRTGRTEAFFGQGTRLTVV.

The chain couples TRBV3-1 (or the pseudogene TRBV3-2) to TRBJ1-3; 12 nucleotides line up with TRBD1. CDR1 and CDR2 from the germline V gene are LGHDT and YNNKEL (reference sequence). The V and J ends lost 1 base and 3 bases, in that order; junction bases with no gene match: 4. The length of the CDR3 is 17 residues. As DNA, the CDR3 is TGTGCCAGCAGCCAAGTGGGACAGGGGGCAGGTGGAAACACCATATATTTT. Residues: CASSQVGQGAGGNTIYF.